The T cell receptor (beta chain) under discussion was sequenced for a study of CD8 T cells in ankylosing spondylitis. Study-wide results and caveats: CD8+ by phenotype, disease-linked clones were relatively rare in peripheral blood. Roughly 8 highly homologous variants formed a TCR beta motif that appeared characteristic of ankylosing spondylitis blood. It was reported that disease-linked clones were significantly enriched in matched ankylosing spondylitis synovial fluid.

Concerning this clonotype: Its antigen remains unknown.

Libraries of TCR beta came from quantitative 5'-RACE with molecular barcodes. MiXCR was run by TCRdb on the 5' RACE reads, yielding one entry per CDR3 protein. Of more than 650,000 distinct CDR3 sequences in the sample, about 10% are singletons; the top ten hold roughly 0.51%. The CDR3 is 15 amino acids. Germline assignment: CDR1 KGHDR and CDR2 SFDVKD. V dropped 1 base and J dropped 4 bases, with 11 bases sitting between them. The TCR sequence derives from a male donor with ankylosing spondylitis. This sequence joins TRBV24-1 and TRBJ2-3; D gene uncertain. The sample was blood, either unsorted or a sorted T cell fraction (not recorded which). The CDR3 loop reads CATSDFNPSPDTQYF. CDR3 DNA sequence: TGTGCCACCAGTGATTTCAACCCTTCCCCAGATACGCAGTATTTT.